Listed here are 32 T cell receptor beta chains from one sample, sequenced in a study of lymphopenia after photon versus proton radiotherapy. Only in-frame clones appear in the TCRdb table, and some are missing; sequencing was by immunoSEQ multiplex PCR. The table shows some 41,000 clones, with about 83% occurring only once. Sequences were derived from peripheral blood, sampled from a patient treated with photon-based radiotherapy. These receptor sequences come from a man aged 45-65 years with gastric cancer.

The chain employs TRBV28 and TRBJ2-1, with unresolved D. Trimming took 8 bases from V and 7 from J, leaving 18 bases between them. This CDR3 has 14 amino acids. Germline lookup yields CDR1 MDHEN and CDR2 SYDVKM. Written as DNA, the CDR3 is TGTGCCAGCCGCCGGGCCTCCATCAGGAATGAGCAGTTCTTC. Encoded protein: CASRRASIRNEQFF.

This chain connects TRBV6-6 to TRBJ2-1, with TRBD2 matching 10 bases. V lost 0 bases to trimming and J lost 7 bases; unmatched junction nucleotides: 6. The CDR3 covers 16 residues. The germline CDR1 and CDR2 sequences are MNHNY and SVGAGI (reference sequence). Here the CDR3 DNA reads TGTGCCAGCAGTTACTCGCCTAGCGGGAGAAGAAATGAGCAGTTCTTC. Translating it yields CASSYSPSGRRNEQFF.

This clone was picked up one time. The V gene is TRBV30, the J gene TRBJ1-1; unclear D gene. This CDR3 spans 12 amino acids. The V gene's germline CDR1 is GTSNPN and CDR2 SVGIG (reference sequence). V lost 0 bases to trimming and J lost 7 bases, with 9 bases between them. CDR3 bases: TGTGCCTGGAGTGTTTCGAAGGGTGAAGCTTTCTTT. Translating gives CAWSVSKGEAFF.

A single count supports this clone. The rearrangement links TRBV19 to TRBJ2-2, with 7 bases that match TRBD2. J gave up 1 base and V 7 bases, and 3 bases lay outside the gene matches. The CDR3 is 14 amino acids. Germline CDR1 is LNHDA and CDR2 is SQIVND (reference sequence). The CDR3 nucleotides are TGTGCCAGTACACAGCGGGGGAACACCGGGGAGCTGTTTTTT. Amino acids: CASTQRGNTGELFF.

The chain uses TRBV28 and TRBJ2-7; D may be TRBD1 or TRBD2 (5 bases each). The V gene lost 4 bases and the J gene lost 2 bases, with 15 bases spanning the gap. Germline V gene lookup returns CDR1 MDHEN and CDR2 SYDVKM. The CDR3 is made up of 15 amino acids. CDR3 loop: CASSSEGTPTYEQYF. The CDR3 region has the DNA TGTGCCAGCAGTTCTGAGGGGACGCCGACCTACGAGCAGTACTTC.

This clone was recorded a few times. The V call is TRBV5-5, the J call TRBJ1-3; D ambiguous. Germline V lookup: CDR1 SGHKS, CDR2 YYEKEE (reference sequence). The CDR3 spans 14 residues. Trimming cost V 0 bases and J 1 base, with 5 bases left between them. CDR3 amino acids: CASSLATSGNTIYF. The CDR3 nucleotides are TGTGCCAGCAGCTTGGCCACTTCTGGAAACACCATATATTTT. Full variable domain (remainder filled in from reference TRBV5-5 and TRBJ1-3): DAGVTQSPTHLIKTRGQQVTLRCSPISGHKSVSWYQQVLGQGPQFIFQYYEKEERGRGNFPDRFSARQFPNYSSELNVNALLLGDSALYLCASSLATSGNTIYFGEGSWLTVV.

V usage is TRBV2 and J usage is TRBJ2-5; 10 bases agree with TRBD2. This CDR3 is built from 17 residues. CDR1 SNHLY and CDR2 FYNNEI come from the germline V gene. With V trimmed by 6 bases and J by 4 bases, 14 bases remained unmatched. The CDR3 is CASSLGASGGRRETQYF. The CDR3 DNA sequence: TGTGCCAGCAGCCTAGGGGCTAGCGGGGGTAGGAGAGAGACCCAGTACTTC.

The genes are TRBV19 and TRBJ1-1, with D unclear. The CDR3 contains 14 residues. V was shortened by 7 bases and J by 6 bases, with 18 bases between the two germline ends. Germline-derived CDR1 and CDR2 are LNHDA and SQIVND (reference sequence). The CDR3 reads CASIHPGGEAEAFF. The CDR3 region has the DNA TGTGCCAGTATCCACCCGGGCGGGGAGGCTGAAGCTTTCTTT.

This clone has only a few counts. The chain employs TRBV10-3 and TRBJ2-5; D is perhaps TRBD1 or TRBD2 (6 bases each). The CDR3 runs 14 residues. Trimming pared 8 bases from V and 5 bases from J, leaving 18 bases between. Germline loops: CDR1 ENHRY, CDR2 SYGVKD. The CDR3, as DNA: TGTGCCATCGCCGGGGCGGGAAGGGGGGAGACCCAGTACTTC. Translation: CAIAGAGRGETQYF.

The V and J genes are TRBV19 and TRBJ2-3, with a weak D call TRBD1 (6 bases). Germline CDR1 and CDR2: LNHDA and SQIVND (reference sequence). There are 15 residues in the CDR3. Between the trimmed V and J ends, which lost 4 bases and 2 bases, there was a span of 13 bases. CDR3 residues: CASSNHRDLTDTQYF. The CDR3 DNA reads as TGTGCCAGTAGTAATCACAGGGACCTCACAGATACGCAGTATTTT.

In its sample, this clone was seen a few times. V gene TRBV15 combines with J gene TRBJ1-4; 8 nucleotides match TRBD1. Germline CDR1 and CDR2: LNHNV and YYDKDF (reference sequence). V gave up 8 bases and J gave up 0 bases; unmatched junction bases: 5. The CDR3 consists of 15 residues. CDR3 sequence: CATGTGVATNEKLFF. The CDR3 DNA reads TGTGCCACCGGGACAGGAGTTGCAACTAATGAAAAACTGTTTTTT.

This chain connects TRBV19 to TRBJ1-5, with D perhaps TRBD1 (5 bases). The CDR3 runs to 16 residues. The V end lost 3 bases, the J end lost 0 bases, and 12 bases lay between the germline ends. CDR1 LNHDA and CDR2 SQIVND come from the germline V gene (reference sequence). CDR3: CASSMSGGLSNQPQHF. CDR3 nucleotides: TGTGCCAGTAGTATGTCCGGGGGACTTAGCAATCAGCCCCAGCATTTT.

This chain connects TRBV5-1 to TRBJ2-5; D not resolved. This CDR3 has 12 residues. Germline V gene lookup returns CDR1 SGHRS and CDR2 YFSETQ. The V and J ends lost 5 bases and 5 bases respectively, with 10 bases between them. CDR3 bases: TGCGCCAGCAGTTCCCCCTTGGAGACCCAGTACTTC. Its protein product is CASSSPLETQYF.

This clone showed up just once. At one boundary the junction diverges from the germline segment, which might be a read error. For the CDR3, the DNA is TGTGCCAGCAGCTTAGAATGGGTCAGCACTAGGGGTAGGGACACAGATGCGCAGTATTTT. This translates into CASSLEWVSTRGRDTDAQYF. The chain uses TRBV7-6 and TRBJ2-3; possibly TRBD1 for D (6 bases). The CDR3 spans 20 residues. CDR1 and CDR2 (germline): SGHVS, FNYEAQ.

This sequence joins TRBV27 and TRBJ2-5, with 7 bases lining up with TRBD2. V lost 5 bases and J lost 0; bases outside the gene matches: 12. The CDR3 spans 17 residues. Germline loops: CDR1 MNHEY, CDR2 SMNVEV (reference sequence). The CDR3 sequence: CASSNRISGTYQETQYF. In nucleotides, the CDR3 is TGTGCCAGCAGTAACCGAATAAGCGGGACGTACCAAGAGACCCAGTACTTC.

The V call is TRBV19, the J call TRBJ2-7, with D tentatively TRBD1 (5 bases). CDR3 length: 13 residues. Germline CDR1 is LNHDA and CDR2 is SQIVND (reference sequence). The germline V and J ends were trimmed by 1 base and 3 bases, with 7 bases remaining between them. The CDR3 here is CASSIGQYYEQYF. In nucleotides, the CDR3 is TGTGCCAGTAGTATAGGACAGTACTACGAGCAGTACTTC.

V gene TRBV4-1 combines with J gene TRBJ1-3, with a weak D call TRBD1 (5 bases). Looked up from germline, CDR1 is MGHRA and CDR2 is YSYEKL. Trimming pared 1 base from V and 2 bases from J, leaving 15 bases between. There are 17 residues in the CDR3. CDR3 nucleotides: TGCGCCAGCAGCCAAGGGAGCCAGGGAGGTGCTGGAAACACCATATATTTT. It is translated as CASSQGSQGGAGNTIYF.

This clone was observed once. The chain joins TRBV7-9 to TRBJ1-1; D gene uncertain. Germline values: CDR1 SEHNR, CDR2 FQNEAQ (reference sequence). CDR3 size: 13 residues. Trimming took off 5 bases at V and 1 base at J, with 8 bases between the two ends. CDR3: CASSPSPNTEAFF. Written as DNA, the CDR3 is TGTGCCAGCAGCCCAAGTCCGAACACTGAAGCTTTCTTT.

The chain joins TRBV10-2 to TRBJ2-7; possibly TRBD2 for D (6 bases). CDR3 size: 14 residues. The germline gives CDR1 WSHSY, CDR2 SAAADI. V gave up 6 bases and J gave up 5 bases, with 17 bases separating them. The CDR3: CASRRGLPEDEQYF. The CDR3 DNA sequence: TGCGCCAGCAGGAGGGGACTTCCGGAGGACGAGCAGTACTTC.

The rearrangement links TRBV7-9 to TRBJ2-7, with 7 bases lining up with TRBD1. Germline values: CDR1 SEHNR, CDR2 FQNEAQ (reference sequence). V trimming: 2 bases; J trimming: 4 bases; junction bases outside the gene matches: 5. The CDR3 loop spans 14 amino acids. In DNA, the CDR3 is TGTGCCAGCAGCTTAAGGACAGGCTCGTACGAGCAGTACTTC. It yields the protein CASSLRTGSYEQYF.

The V call is TRBV30, the J call TRBJ1-1; D remains unclear. CDR1 and CDR2 from the germline V gene are GTSNPN and SVGIG (reference sequence). The CDR3 runs to 15 residues. Trimming left V 1 base short and J 0 bases short, with 12 bases between. The CDR3, as DNA: TGTGCCTGGAGTGGTGATAGCAGGTTGAACACTGAAGCTTTCTTT. Its translation: CAWSGDSRLNTEAFF.

The V gene is TRBV9, the J gene TRBJ1-1; D perhaps matches TRBD1 (5 bases). Deletions cut 2 bases from V and 0 bases from J, with 11 bases between. The CDR3 has 15 amino acids. Germline CDR1 SGDLS, CDR2 YYNGEE. CDR3 nucleotides: TGTGCCAGCAGCGTGGGACCGTTCATGAACACTGAAGCTTTCTTT. Translation gives CASSVGPFMNTEAFF.

The J gene is TRBJ2-3, the V gene TRBV4-1, with D unresolved. V shed 3 bases and J shed 6 bases, with 10 bases lying between them. The CDR3 is 13 amino acids. Germline V gene lookup returns CDR1 MGHRA and CDR2 YSYEKL. CDR3 sequence reads: CASSHGRRDTQYF. CDR3 coding DNA: TGCGCCAGCAGCCATGGACGGCGGGATACGCAGTATTTT.

This clone is judged medium-sized. The chain carries TRBV11-2 and TRBJ2-1; D is possibly TRBD1 (6 bases). The V and J ends lost 2 bases and 1 base respectively, with 9 bases between them. CDR3 size: 15 residues. In germline, CDR1 is SGHAT, CDR2 FQNNGV. The CDR3 DNA reads as TGTGCCAGCAGCTTAATCGGGACATCCTACAATGAGCAGTTCTTC. Residues: CASSLIGTSYNEQFF. Full variable domain (remainder filled in from reference TRBV11-2 and TRBJ2-1): EAGVAQSPRYKIIEKRQSVAFWCNPISGHATLYWYQQILGQGPKLLIQFQNNGVVDDSQLPKDRFSAERLKGVDSTLKIQPAKLEDSAVYLCASSLIGTSYNEQFFGPGTRLTVL.

The chain recombines TRBV7-2 with TRBJ1-1; TRBD1 might be the D (6 bases). CDR3 length: 15 amino acids. Trimming cost V 7 bases and J 0 bases, with 15 bases left between them. Germline assignment: CDR1 SGHTA and CDR2 FQGNSA. CDR3 coding DNA: TGTGCCAGCAACCATCGAGGACAGTTGAACACTGAAGCTTTCTTT. Its translation: CASNHRGQLNTEAFF.

This clone was seen just once. The chain combines TRBV11-3 with TRBJ1-2; no clear D gene. The CDR3 sequence is 13 residues long. The V end lost 2 bases, the J end lost 3 bases, and 7 bases lay between the germline ends. Per the germline V gene, CDR1 is SGHNT and CDR2 is YENEEA. The CDR3 spells CASSLLRDYGYTF. The CDR3 bases are TGTGCCAGCAGCTTATTAAGGGACTATGGCTACACCTTC.

This clone was observed a handful of times. V usage is TRBV12-1 and J usage is TRBJ2-1; the tabulated D call, TRBD2, remains unverified against the DNA. TRBV12-1 is a pseudogene locus. The length of the CDR3 is 16 residues. The DNA for the CDR3 is TGTGCCAGCAGCTTAAACGGACGCGGGATAAAGGATGAGCAGTTCTTC. It specifies CASSLNGRGIKDEQFF.

The chain has TRBV19 and TRBJ2-3; TRBD1 is a possible D gene (6 bases). V lost 3 bases to trimming and J lost 7 bases, with 17 bases between them. This CDR3 has 15 amino acids. Germline CDR1 and CDR2: LNHDA and SQIVND (reference sequence). CDR3 residues: CASSIQKGVENTQYF. The CDR3 DNA follows: TGTGCCAGTAGTATTCAAAAGGGGGTAGAAAATACGCAGTATTTT.

The J gene is TRBJ2-7, the V gene TRBV6-5; 7 positions agree with TRBD2. The CDR3 consists of 14 residues. CDR1 is MNHEY, CDR2 SVGAGI, per germline. With 5 bases clipped from V and 4 bases from J, the junction kept 8 bases outside the gene matches. The CDR3 DNA follows: TGTGCCAGCAGTGGCGAGCAGGGAGGGTACGAGCAGTACTTC. Translated: CASSGEQGGYEQYF.

The chain is built from TRBV5-1 and TRBJ1-1, with a weak D call TRBD1 (5 bases). In germline, CDR1 is SGHRS, CDR2 YFSETQ. Trimming stripped 0 bases from V and 0 bases from J, with 9 bases between. The CDR3 spans 15 residues. The CDR3 region is CASSLGRAVNTEAFF. The CDR3 DNA is TGCGCCAGCAGCTTGGGCAGGGCGGTGAACACTGAAGCTTTCTTT.

V and J are TRBV4-2 and TRBJ2-5, with TRBD1 identical over 8 bases. This CDR3 is 15 amino acids long. Germline trimming cut 4 bases from V and 0 bases from J; bases unmatched to any gene: 4. Germline loops: CDR1 LGHNA, CDR2 YNFKEQ. The CDR3 sequence: CASSPAGGHQETQYF. The DNA for the CDR3 is TGTGCCAGCAGCCCGGCAGGGGGCCACCAAGAGACCCAGTACTTC.

A few counts support this clone. This chain joins TRBV5-4 and TRBJ2-3, with no clear D. The CDR3 loop spans 15 amino acids. Germline CDR1 reads SGHNT; CDR2 reads YYREEE (reference sequence). Trimming left V 4 bases short and J 0 bases short, with 12 bases between. The CDR3 protein is CASSHERVSTDTQYF. CDR3 DNA: TGTGCCAGCAGCCACGAACGGGTCAGCACAGATACGCAGTATTTT.